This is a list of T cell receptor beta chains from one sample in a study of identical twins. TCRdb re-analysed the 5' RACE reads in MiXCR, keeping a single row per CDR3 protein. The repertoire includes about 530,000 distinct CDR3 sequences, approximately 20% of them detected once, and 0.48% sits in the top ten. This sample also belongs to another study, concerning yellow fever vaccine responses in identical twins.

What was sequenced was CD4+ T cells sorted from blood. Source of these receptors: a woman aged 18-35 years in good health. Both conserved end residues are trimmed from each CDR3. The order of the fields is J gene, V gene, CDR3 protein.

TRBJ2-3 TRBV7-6 ASSFGLAGGQARDTQY
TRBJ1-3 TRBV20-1 SASDSRPVSGNTIY
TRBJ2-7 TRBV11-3 ASSLTNTASYEQY
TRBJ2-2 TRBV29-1 SVGQGAGELF
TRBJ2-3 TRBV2 ASSERWYLSGPPTDTQY
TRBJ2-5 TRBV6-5 ASSYSGGLETQY
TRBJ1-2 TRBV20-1 SARDGPRKGYT
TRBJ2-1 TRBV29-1 SVTRDLNEQF
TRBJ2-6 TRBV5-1 ASSFSAGANVLT
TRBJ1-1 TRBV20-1 SARDSRGEGAF
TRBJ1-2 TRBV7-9 ASSFGDRVIGYT
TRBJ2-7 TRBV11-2 ASSLGDRGSFREQY
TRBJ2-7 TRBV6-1 ASRGGSSYEQY
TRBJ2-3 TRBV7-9 ASSLADVSTDTQY
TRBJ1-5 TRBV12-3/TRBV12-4 ASRGQGAGQPQH
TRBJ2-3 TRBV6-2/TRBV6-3 ASGSVPDTQY
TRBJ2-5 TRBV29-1 SVRKGETQY
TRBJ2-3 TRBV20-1 SAGRSGDTQY
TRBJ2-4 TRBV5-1 ASSLWSGGDSGIQY
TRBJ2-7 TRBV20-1 SARKTSGGNEQY
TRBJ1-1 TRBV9 ASSASKNTEAF
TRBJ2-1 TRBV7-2 ASSYSLAGSYNEQF
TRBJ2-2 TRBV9 ASSVAAGGNTGELF
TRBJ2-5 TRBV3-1 ASSQGQGKTQY
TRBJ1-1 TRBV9 ASSRRAGTMNTEAF
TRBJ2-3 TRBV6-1 ASRRDFTDTQY
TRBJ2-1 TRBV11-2 ASSLVLGSSYNEQF
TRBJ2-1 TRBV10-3 AIRDTGESSYNEQF
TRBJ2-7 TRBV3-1 ASSHETSGRFYEQY
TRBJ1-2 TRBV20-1 SASPRAGGYT
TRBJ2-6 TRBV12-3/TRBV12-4 ASSFRGPGANVLT
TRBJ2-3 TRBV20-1 SASIGRGASNTQY
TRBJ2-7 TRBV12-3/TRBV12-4 ASSSVAGGERY
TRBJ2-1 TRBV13 ASRVAGVRIEQF
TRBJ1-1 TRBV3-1 ASSWGQTNTEAF
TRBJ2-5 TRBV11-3 ASSYARVAGGETQY
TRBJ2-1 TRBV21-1 ASSKNWSGGALSSYNEQF
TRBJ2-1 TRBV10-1 ASSAGTSYNEQF
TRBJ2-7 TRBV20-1 SAGLSAVGSYEQY
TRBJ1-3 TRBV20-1 SAGAGNTIY
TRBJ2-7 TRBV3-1 ASSQDWGTQYEQY
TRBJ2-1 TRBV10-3 AISGIAGGPFNEQF
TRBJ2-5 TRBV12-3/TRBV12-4 ASSPTGPRETQY